The clone carrying this TCR beta chain was detected a few times. The sample comes from a study of blood T cell repertoires in COVID-19. Study details: Samples taken during acute and convalescent COVID-19 were collected in the United States, Italy and Spain.

Study processing details: For nucleated cells, counts were estimated from reference gene primer amplification. Only in-frame clones appear in the TCRdb table, and some are missing; sequencing was by immunoSEQ multiplex PCR. Clone size and V and J calls were adopted from that table, with D and trimming inferred from the DNA. The sample lists roughly 110,000 clones; approximately 84% were seen once. Germline V gene data show CDR1 as WNHNN and CDR2 as SYGVQD (reference sequence). This CDR3 spans 14 amino acids. With 1 base removed from V and 6 bases from J, the gap between germline ends came to 9 bases.

The receptor comes from a human donor in a cohort sampled during active COVID-19. V is TRBV10-1 and J is TRBJ1-4, with D possibly TRBD1 on 5 matching bases. Sequencing was carried out using peripheral blood. This CDR3 reads CASSEWVGDEKLFF. The CDR3 DNA sequence: TGCGCCAGCAGTGAGTGGGTAGGGGATGAAAAACTGTTTTTT.